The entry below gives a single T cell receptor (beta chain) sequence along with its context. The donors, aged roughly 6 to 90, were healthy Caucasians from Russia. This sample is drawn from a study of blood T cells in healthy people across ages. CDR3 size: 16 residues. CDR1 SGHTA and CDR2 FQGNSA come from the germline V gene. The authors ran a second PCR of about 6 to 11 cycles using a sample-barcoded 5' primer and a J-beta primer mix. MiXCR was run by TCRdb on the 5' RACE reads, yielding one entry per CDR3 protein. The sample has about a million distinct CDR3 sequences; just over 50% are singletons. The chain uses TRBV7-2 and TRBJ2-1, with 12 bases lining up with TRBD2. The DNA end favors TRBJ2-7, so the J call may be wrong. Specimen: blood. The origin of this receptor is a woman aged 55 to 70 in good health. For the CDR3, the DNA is TGTGCCAGCAGCTCGGTTGAGACTAGCGGGAGCTATGAGCAGTACTTC. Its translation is CASSSVETSGSYEQYF.